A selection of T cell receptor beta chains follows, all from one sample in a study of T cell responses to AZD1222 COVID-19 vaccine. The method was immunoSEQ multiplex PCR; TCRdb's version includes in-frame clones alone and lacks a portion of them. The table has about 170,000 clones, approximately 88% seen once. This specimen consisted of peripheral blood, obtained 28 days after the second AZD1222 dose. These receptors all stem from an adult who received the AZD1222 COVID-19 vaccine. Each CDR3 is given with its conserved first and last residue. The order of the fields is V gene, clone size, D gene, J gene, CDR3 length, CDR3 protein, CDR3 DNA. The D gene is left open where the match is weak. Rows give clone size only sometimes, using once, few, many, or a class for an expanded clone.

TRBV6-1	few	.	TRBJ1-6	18	CASSEGAQGRTSNSPLHF	TGTGCCAGCAGTGAAGGGGCTCAGGGTCGTACATCTAATTCACCCCTCCACTTT
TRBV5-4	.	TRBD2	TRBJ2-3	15	CASSPSGGLADTQYF	TGTGCCAGCAGCCCGAGCGGGGGACTTGCAGATACGCAGTATTTT
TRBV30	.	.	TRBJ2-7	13	CAWSPQEFYEQYF	TGTGCCTGGAGTCCACAGGAGTTCTACGAGCAGTACTTC
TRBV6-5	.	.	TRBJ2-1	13	CASNQGGRDEQFF	TGTGCCAGCAATCAGGGGGGCAGGGATGAGCAGTTCTTC
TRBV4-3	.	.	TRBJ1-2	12	CASSLREGSYTF	TGCGCCAGCAGCTTACGGGAGGGTAGCTACACCTTC
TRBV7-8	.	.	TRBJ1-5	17	CASSLGRVSLSDQPQHF	TGTGCCAGCAGCTTAGGCCGGGTCAGCCTGAGCGATCAGCCCCAGCATTTT
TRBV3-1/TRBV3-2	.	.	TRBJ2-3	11	CASSQGDTQYF	TGTGCCAGCAGCCAAGGAGATACGCAGTATTTT
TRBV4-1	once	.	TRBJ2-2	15	CASSWEWRDTGELFF	TGCGCCAGCAGTTGGGAGTGGCGGGACACCGGGGAGCTGTTTTTT
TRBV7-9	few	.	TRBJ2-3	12	CASRDSTDTQYF	TGTGCCAGCAGGGACAGCACAGATACGCAGTATTTT
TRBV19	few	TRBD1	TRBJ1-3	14	CASSIWGQVHTIYF	TGTGCCAGTAGTATCTGGGGACAGGTACACACCATATATTTT
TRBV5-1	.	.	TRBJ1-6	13	CASSSGANSPLHF	TGCGCCAGCAGCTCGGGGGCTAATTCACCCCTCCACTTT
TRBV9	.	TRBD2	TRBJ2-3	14	CASSVTAGDDTQYF	TGTGCCAGCAGCGTTACAGCGGGGGATGATACGCAGTATTTT
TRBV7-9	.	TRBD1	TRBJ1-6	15	CASSLGQGEDSPLHF	TGTGCCAGCAGCTTGGGACAGGGTGAGGATTCACCCCTCCACTTT
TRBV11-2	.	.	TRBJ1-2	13	CASSLTREGGYTF	TGTGCCAGCAGCTTAACCAGGGAGGGTGGCTACACCTTC